This paragraph covers one T cell receptor (beta chain) sequence. This entry belongs to a study of blood T cell repertoires in COVID-19. Study-wide context: Some COVID-19 samples were acute and others convalescent; all came from the United States, Italy and Spain. Sources were T cells, B-cell-depleted T cells, or PBMCs; the material itself was cDNA or gDNA.

Libraries were prepared by immunoSEQ multiplex PCR; TCRdb keeps only in-frame clonotypes and omits some of them. The sample holds 250,000 to 350,000 clones, approximately 88% seen once. The germline gives CDR1 SGHKS, CDR2 YYEKEE (reference sequence). V shed 1 base, J shed 2 bases, and the junction held 8 bases outside the gene matches. This CDR3 is 18 amino acids long. Recovery among Cohort 3 donors was established by two negative PCRs, clearance, or symptom resolution. Material: PBMCs or T cells enriched from blood (not recorded which). This TCR came from a woman under 30 who had recovered from COVID-19. The chain joins TRBV5-5 to TRBJ2-7; 14 bases agree with TRBD2. The CDR3 nucleotides read TGTGCCAGCAGCTTGTGGACTAGCGGGAGGACAAACCCCTACGAGCAGTACTTC. Translated, it gives CASSLWTSGRTNPYEQYF.